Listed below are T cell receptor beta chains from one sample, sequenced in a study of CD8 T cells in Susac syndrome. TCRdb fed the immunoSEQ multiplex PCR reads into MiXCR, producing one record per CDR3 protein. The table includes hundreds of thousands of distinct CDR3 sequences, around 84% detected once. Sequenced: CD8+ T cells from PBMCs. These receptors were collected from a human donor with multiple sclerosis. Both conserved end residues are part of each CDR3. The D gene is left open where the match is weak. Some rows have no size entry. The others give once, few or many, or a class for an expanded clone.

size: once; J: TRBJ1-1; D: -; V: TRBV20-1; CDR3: CSARDLGGLAEAFF; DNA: TGCAGTGCTAGAGATCTCGGGGGGTTGGCTGAAGCTTTCTTT
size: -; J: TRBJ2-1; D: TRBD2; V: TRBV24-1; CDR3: CATSDGDGAGYEQFF; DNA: TGTGCCACCAGTGATGGAGACGGAGCGGGGTATGAGCAGTTCTTC
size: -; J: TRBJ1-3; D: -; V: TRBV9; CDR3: CASSVAGPGNTIYF; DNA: TGTGCCAGCAGCGTAGCCGGGCCTGGAAACACCATATATTTT
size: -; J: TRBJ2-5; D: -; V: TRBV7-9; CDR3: CASSRERPGSETQYF; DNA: TGTGCCAGCAGCCGCGAGCGGCCCGGATCGGAGACCCAGTACTTC
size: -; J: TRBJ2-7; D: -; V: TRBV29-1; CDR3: CSVENVWQGGSYEQYF; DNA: TGCAGCGTTGAGAACGTATGGCAGGGTGGCTCCTACGAGCAGTACTTC
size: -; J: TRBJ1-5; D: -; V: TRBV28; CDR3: CASCDRRQPQHF; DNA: TGTGCCAGCTGTGACAGGCGACAGCCCCAGCATTTT
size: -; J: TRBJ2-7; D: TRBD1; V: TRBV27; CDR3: CASSKGTALYEQYF; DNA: TGTGCCAGCAGTAAAGGGACAGCCTTATACGAGCAGTACTTC
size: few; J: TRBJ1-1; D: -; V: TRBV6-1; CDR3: CASISGNTEAFF; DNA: TGTGCCAGCATATCAGGGAACACTGAAGCTTTCTTT
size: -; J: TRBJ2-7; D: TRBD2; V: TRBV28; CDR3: CASSLGRESDEQYF; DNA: TGTGCCAGCAGTTTAGGGCGGGAGAGCGACGAGCAGTACTTC
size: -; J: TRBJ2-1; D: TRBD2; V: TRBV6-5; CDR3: CASSYDPSGRSSEQFF; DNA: TGTGCCAGCAGTTACGACCCTAGCGGGAGGTCCTCTGAGCAGTTCTTC
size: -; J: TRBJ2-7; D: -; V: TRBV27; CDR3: CASSPHMAHEQYF; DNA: TGTGCCAGCAGTCCCCACATGGCCCACGAGCAGTACTTC
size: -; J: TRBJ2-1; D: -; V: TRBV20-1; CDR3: CSLRGSHEQFF; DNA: TGCAGTCTCCGCGGGTCCCATGAGCAGTTCTTC
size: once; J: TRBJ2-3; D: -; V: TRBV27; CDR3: CASSRWEGTDTQYF; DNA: TGTGCCAGCAGTCGATGGGAGGGCACAGATACGCAGTATTTT
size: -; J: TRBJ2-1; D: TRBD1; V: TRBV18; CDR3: CASSPARAGQEGRNEQFF; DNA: TGTGCCAGCTCACCAGCACGGGCGGGACAGGAAGGCCGTAATGAGCAGTTCTTC
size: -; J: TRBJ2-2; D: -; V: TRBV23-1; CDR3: CASSRLNTGELFF; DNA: TGCGCCAGCAGTCGGCTGAACACCGGGGAGCTGTTTTTT
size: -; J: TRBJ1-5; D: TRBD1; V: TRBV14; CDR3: CASSQSGTGLGKPQHF; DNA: TGTGCCAGCAGCCAATCTGGGACAGGCTTGGGGAAGCCCCAGCATTTT
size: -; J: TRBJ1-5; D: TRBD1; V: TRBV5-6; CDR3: CASSLGRETGVSQPQHF; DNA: TGTGCCAGCAGCTTGGGAAGAGAGACAGGGGTCTCTCAGCCCCAGCATTTT
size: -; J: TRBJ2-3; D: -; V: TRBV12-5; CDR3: CASGFGTTGDTQYF; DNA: TGTGCTAGTGGTTTTGGAACTACCGGAGATACGCAGTATTTT
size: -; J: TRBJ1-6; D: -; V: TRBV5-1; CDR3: CASSSREPNSPLHF; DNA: TGCGCCAGCAGCAGCCGGGAACCCAATTCACCCCTCCACTTT
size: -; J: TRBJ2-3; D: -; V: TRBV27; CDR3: CASNPLGTSADTQYF; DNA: TGTGCCAGCAACCCCCTAGGGACAAGCGCAGATACGCAGTATTTT
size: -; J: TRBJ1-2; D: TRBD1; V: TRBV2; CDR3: CASSEARDRGTYGYTF; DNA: TGTGCCAGCAGTGAAGCGAGGGACAGGGGAACCTATGGCTACACCTTC
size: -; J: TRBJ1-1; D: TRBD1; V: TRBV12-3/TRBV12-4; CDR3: CASRLSGTVNTEAFF; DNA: TGTGCCAGCAGACTTTCCGGGACAGTCAACACTGAAGCTTTCTTT
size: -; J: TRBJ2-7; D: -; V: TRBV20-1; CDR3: CSAESWGADYEQYF; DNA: TGCAGTGCTGAATCATGGGGGGCCGACTACGAGCAGTACTTC
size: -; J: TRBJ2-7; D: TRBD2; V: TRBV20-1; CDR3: CSARVRRGVFGSGSSYEQYF; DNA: TGCAGTGCTAGAGTCCGCAGGGGTGTATTCGGTAGCGGGAGCTCCTACGAGCAGTACTTC
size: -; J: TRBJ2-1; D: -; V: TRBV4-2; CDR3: CASSQALTSGQFF; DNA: TGTGCCAGCAGCCAGGCTTTGACTTCCGGGCAGTTCTTC
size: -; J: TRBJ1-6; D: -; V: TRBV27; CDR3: CASSHRTGSPYNSPLHF; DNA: TGTGCCAGCAGTCATAGAACAGGGAGTCCCTATAATTCACCCCTCCACTTT
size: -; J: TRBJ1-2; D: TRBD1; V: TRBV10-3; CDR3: CAISGPTGDSQYYGYTF; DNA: TGTGCCATCAGTGGACCAACAGGGGACTCCCAGTACTATGGCTACACCTTC
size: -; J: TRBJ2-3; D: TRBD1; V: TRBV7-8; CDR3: CASSILRDRASNTQYF; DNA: TGTGCCAGCAGCATTCTCCGGGACAGGGCCTCAAATACGCAGTATTTT
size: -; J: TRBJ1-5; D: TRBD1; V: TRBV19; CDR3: CASSIVRDRGQPQHF; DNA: TGTGCCAGTAGTATTGTCCGGGACAGGGGACAGCCCCAGCATTTT
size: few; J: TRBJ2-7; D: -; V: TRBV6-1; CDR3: CATYLLARAAYEQYF; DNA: TGTGCCACCTATCTTTTGGCCAGGGCTGCCTACGAGCAGTACTTC
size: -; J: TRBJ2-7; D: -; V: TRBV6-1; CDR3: CASSEERKTYEQYF; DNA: TGTGCCAGCAGTGAAGAAAGGAAAACCTACGAGCAGTACTTC
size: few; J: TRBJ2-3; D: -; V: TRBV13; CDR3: CASSPRGGTDTQYF; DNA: TGTGCCAGCAGCCCCCGCGGCGGCACAGATACGCAGTATTTT
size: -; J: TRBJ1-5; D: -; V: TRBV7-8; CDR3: CASSLGRSYSNQPQHF; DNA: TGTGCCAGCAGCTTAGGTAGAAGCTATAGCAATCAGCCCCAGCATTTT
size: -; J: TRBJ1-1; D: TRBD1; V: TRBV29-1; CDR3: CSVEPMDRVREAFF; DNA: TGCAGCGTTGAACCCATGGACAGGGTGAGGGAAGCTTTCTTT
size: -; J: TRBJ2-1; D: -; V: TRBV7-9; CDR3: CASSLPRGAGQYNALFF; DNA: TGTGCCAGCAGCCTCCCTCGGGGGGCGGGCCAATACAATGCGCTGTTCTTC
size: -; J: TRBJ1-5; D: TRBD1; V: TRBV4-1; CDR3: CASSQSPGTGGHQPQHF; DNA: TGCGCCAGCAGCCAAAGCCCCGGGACAGGGGGACATCAGCCCCAGCATTTT
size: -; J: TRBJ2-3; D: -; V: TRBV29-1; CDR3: CSAVPAVMSTDTQYF; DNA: TGCAGCGCCGTCCCGGCCGTAATGAGCACAGATACGCAGTATTTT
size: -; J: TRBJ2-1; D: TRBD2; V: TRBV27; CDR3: CASSLSAGRADEQFF; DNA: TGTGCCAGCAGTTTATCTGCCGGGAGGGCCGATGAGCAGTTCTTC
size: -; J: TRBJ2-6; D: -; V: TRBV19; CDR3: CASSMSISGANVLTF; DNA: TGTGCCAGTAGTATGAGCATCTCTGGGGCCAACGTCCTGACTTTC
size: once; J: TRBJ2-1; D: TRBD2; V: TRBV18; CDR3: CASSPGTSGGNEQFF; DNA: TGTGCCAGCTCACCTGGGACTAGCGGAGGTAATGAGCAGTTCTTC
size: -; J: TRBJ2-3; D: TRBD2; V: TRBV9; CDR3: CASSVDSGRTEGDTQYF; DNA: TGTGCCAGCAGCGTAGACAGCGGGAGAACCGAGGGAGATACGCAGTATTTT
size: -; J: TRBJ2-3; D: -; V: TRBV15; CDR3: CATSPPPPTDTQYF; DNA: TGTGCCACCAGCCCCCCGCCTCCCACAGATACGCAGTATTTT
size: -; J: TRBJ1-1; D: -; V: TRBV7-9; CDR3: CASSLATEAFF; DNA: TGTGCCAGCAGCTTAGCTACTGAAGCTTTCTTT
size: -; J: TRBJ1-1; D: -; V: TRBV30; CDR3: CAGGQNIEAFF; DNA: TGTGCCGGTGGGCAAAATATTGAAGCTTTCTTT
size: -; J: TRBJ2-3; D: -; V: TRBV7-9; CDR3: CASSDAMRTDTQYF; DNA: TGTGCCAGCAGCGACGCCATGCGGACAGATACGCAGTATTTT
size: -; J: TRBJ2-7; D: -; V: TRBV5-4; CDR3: CASSARGDEQYF; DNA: TGTGCCAGCAGCGCCAGGGGTGACGAGCAGTACTTC
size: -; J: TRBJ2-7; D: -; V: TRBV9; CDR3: CASSVTRSSYEQYF; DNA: TGTGCCAGCAGCGTTACCAGAAGCTCCTACGAGCAGTACTTC
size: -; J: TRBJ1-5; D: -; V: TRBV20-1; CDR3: CSARDLQGVSQPQHF; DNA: TGCAGTGCTAGAGATCTACAGGGTGTCAGTCAGCCCCAGCATTTT
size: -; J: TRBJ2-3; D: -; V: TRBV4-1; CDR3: CASSQPRESPPPTQYF; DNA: TGCGCCAGCAGCCAACCCAGGGAGAGCCCTCCCCCTACGCAGTATTTT
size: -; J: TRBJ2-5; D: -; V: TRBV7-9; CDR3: CASSSLVGVQETQYF; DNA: TGTGCCAGCAGCTCCCTCGTGGGAGTCCAAGAGACCCAGTACTTC
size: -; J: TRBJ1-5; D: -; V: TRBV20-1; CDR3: CSASFFGSGTDYQPQHF; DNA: -
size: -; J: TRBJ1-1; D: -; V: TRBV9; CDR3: CASSAQDRGGIEAFF; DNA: TGTGCCAGCAGCGCCCAAGATCGGGGGGGGATTGAAGCTTTCTTT